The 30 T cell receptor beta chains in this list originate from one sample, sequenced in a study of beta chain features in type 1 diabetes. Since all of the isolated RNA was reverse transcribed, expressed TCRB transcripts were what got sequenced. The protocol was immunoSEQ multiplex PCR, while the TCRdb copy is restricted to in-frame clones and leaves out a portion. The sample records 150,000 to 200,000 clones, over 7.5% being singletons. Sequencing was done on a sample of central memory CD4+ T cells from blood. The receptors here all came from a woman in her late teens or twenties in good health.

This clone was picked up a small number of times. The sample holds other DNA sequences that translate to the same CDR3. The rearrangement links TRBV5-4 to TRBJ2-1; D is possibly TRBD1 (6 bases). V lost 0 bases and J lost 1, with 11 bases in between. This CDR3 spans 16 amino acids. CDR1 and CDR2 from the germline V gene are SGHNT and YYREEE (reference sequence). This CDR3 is CASSLGGRGSYNEQFF. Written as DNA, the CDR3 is TGTGCCAGCAGCTTGGGGGGCAGGGGATCCTACAATGAGCAGTTCTTC.

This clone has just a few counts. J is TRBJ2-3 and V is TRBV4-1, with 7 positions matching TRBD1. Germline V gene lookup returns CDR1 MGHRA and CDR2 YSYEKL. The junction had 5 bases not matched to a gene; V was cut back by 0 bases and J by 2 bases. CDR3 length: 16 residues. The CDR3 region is CASSQEAQGPTDTQYF. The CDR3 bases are TGCGCCAGCAGCCAAGAGGCACAGGGGCCCACAGATACGCAGTATTTT.

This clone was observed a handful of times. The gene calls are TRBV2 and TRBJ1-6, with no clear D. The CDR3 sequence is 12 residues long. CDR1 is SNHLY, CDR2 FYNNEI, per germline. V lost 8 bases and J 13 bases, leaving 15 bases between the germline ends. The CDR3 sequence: CASALNIAPLHF. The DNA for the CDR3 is TGTGCCAGCGCACTGAATATAGCTCCCCTCCACTTT.

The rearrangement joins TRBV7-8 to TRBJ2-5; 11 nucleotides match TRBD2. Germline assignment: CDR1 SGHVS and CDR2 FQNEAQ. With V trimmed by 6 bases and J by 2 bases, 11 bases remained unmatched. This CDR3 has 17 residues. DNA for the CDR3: TGTGCCAGCAGGGGAGTAGCGGGAGGGAAAAAACAAGAGACCCAGTACTTC. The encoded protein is CASRGVAGGKKQETQYF.

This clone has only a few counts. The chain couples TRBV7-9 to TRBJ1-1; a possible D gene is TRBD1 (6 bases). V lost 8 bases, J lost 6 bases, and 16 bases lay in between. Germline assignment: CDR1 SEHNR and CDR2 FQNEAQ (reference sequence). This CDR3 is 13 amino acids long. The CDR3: CASGRQGPAEAFF. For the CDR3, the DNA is TGTGCCAGCGGTCGGCAGGGGCCCGCTGAAGCTTTCTTT.

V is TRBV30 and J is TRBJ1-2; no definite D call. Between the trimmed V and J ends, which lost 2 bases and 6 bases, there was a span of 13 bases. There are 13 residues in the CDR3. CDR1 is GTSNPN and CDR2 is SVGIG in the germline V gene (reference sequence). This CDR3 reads CAWSPGVINGYTF. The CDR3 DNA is TGTGCCTGGAGTCCCGGAGTCATCAATGGCTACACCTTC.

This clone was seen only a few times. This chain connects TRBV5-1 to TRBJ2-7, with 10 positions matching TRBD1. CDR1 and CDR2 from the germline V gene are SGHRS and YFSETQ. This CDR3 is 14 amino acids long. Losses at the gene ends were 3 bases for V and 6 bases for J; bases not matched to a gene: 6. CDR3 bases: TGCGCCAGCAGCTGGGGGACAGGGGACGGCGAGCAGTACTTC. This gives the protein CASSWGTGDGEQYF.

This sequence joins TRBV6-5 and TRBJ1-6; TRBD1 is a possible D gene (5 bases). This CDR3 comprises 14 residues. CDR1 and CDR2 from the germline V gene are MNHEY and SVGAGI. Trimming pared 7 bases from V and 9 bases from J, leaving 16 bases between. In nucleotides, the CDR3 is TGTGCCAGCACCAGACAGACGGTTGGTTCACCCCTCCACTTT. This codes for CASTRQTVGSPLHF.

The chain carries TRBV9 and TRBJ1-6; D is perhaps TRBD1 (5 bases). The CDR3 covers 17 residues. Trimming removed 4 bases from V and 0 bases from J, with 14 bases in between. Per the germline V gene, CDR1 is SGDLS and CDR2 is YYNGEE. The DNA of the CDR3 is TGTGCCAGCAGCCCCACGAGACAGAGCTCCTATAATTCACCCCTCCACTTT. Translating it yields CASSPTRQSSYNSPLHF.

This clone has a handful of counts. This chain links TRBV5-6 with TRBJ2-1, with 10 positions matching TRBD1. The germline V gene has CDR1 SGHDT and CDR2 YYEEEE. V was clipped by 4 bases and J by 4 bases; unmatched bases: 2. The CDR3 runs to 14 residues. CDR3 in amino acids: CASSGTGEYNEQFF. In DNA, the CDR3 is TGTGCCAGCAGCGGGACAGGGGAGTACAATGAGCAGTTCTTC.

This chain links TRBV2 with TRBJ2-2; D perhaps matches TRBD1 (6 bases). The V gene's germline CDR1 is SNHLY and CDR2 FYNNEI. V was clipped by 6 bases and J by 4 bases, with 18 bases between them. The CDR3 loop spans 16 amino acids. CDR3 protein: CASREQGTIGTGELFF. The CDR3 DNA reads TGTGCCAGCAGGGAACAGGGAACTATCGGCACCGGGGAGCTGTTTTTT.

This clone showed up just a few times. The CDR3, as DNA: TGTGCCAGCAGCCAACAGGGGTTCACTATGAACACTGAAGCTTTCTTT. This translates into CASSQQGFTMNTEAFF. This rearrangement joins TRBV7-9 to TRBJ1-1, with 7 nucleotides matching TRBD1. Germline V gene data show CDR1 as SEHNR and CDR2 as FQNEAQ (reference sequence). The V and J ends lost 5 bases and 0 bases, in that order; junction bases with no gene match: 9. This CDR3 region has 16 residues. Variable domain in full (rest from reference TRBV7-9 and TRBJ1-1): DTGVSQNPRHKITKRGQNVTFRCDPISEHNRLYWYRQTLGQGPEFLTYFQNEAQLEKSRLLSDRFSAERPKGSFSTLEIQRTEQGDSAMYLCASSQQGFTMNTEAFFGQGTRLTVV.

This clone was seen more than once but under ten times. Here the CDR3 DNA reads TGTGCCAGCAGCAGGACAGGGAGGGAGACCCAGTACTTC. Amino acid sequence: CASSRTGRETQYF. The chain links TRBV5-6 to TRBJ2-5; 8 bases are a match to TRBD1. Germline CDR1 and CDR2: SGHDT and YYEEEE. The CDR3 is made up of 13 amino acids. V trimming: 4 bases; J trimming: 5 bases; junction bases outside the gene matches: 4.

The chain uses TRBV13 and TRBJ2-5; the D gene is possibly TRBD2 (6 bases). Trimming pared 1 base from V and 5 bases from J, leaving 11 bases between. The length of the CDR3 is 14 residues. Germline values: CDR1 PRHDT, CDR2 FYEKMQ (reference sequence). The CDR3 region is CASSLVAGGETQYF. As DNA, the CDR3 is TGTGCCAGCAGCTTAGTCGCTGGGGGGGAGACCCAGTACTTC.

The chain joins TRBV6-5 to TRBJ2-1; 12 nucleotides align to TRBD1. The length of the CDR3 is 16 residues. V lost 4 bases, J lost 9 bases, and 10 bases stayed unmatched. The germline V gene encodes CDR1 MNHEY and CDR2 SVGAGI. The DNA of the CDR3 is TGTGCCAGCAGTTCCCAGGGACAGGGGGCCTTGAGTGAGCAGTTCTTC. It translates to CASSSQGQGALSEQFF.

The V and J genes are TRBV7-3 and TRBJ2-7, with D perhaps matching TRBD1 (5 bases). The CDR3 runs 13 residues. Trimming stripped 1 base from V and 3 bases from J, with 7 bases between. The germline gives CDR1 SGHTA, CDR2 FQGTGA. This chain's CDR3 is CASSLKTDYEQYF. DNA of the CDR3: TGTGCCAGCAGCTTAAAGACAGACTACGAGCAGTACTTC.

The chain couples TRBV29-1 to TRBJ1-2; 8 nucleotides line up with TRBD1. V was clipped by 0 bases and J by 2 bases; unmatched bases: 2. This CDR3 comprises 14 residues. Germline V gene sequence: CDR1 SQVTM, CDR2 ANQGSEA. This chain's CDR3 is CSVEDSGGNYGYTF. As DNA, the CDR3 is TGCAGCGTTGAAGATTCAGGGGGCAACTATGGCTACACCTTC.

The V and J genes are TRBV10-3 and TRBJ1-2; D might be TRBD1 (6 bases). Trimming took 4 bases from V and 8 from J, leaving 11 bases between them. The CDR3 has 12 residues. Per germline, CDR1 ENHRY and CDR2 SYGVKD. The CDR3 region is CAISGQAVGYTF. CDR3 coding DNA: TGTGCCATCAGTGGACAGGCGGTAGGCTACACCTTC.

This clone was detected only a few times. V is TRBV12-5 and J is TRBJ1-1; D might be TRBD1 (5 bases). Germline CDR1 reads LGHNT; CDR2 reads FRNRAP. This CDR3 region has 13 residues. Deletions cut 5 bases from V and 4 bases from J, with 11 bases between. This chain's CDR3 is CASGHDGGTEAFF. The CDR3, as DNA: TGTGCTAGTGGTCATGACGGGGGCACTGAAGCTTTCTTT.

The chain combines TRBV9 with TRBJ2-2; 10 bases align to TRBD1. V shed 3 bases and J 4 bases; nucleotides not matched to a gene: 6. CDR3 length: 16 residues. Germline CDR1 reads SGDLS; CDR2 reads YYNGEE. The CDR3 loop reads CASSATGGQATGELFF. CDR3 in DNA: TGTGCCAGCAGCGCGACAGGGGGCCAGGCCACCGGGGAGCTGTTTTTT.

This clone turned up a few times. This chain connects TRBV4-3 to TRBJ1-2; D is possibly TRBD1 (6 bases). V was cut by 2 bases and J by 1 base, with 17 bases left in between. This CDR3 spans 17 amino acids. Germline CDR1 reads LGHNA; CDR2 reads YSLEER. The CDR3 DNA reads TGCGCCAGCAGCCAACAGACAGGTCCCCTCCTTAACTATGGCTACACCTTC. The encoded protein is CASSQQTGPLLNYGYTF.

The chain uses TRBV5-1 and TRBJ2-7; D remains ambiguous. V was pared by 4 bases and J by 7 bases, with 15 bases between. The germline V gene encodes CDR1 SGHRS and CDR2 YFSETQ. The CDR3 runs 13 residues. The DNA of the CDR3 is TGCGCCAGCAGCCCGGGTGTCTCGAGGGAGCAGTACTTC. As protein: CASSPGVSREQYF.

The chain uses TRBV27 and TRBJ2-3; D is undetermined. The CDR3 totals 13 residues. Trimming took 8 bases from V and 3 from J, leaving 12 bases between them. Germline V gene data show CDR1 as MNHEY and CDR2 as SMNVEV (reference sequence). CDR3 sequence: CASARLTTDTQYF. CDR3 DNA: TGTGCCAGCGCTAGGCTCACTACAGATACGCAGTATTTT.

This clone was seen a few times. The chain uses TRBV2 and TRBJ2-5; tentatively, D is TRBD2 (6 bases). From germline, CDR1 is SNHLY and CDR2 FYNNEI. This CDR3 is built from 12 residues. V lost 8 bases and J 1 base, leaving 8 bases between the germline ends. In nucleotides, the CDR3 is TGTGCCAGCGGGGGGTCCCAAGAGACCCAGTACTTC. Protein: CASGGSQETQYF.

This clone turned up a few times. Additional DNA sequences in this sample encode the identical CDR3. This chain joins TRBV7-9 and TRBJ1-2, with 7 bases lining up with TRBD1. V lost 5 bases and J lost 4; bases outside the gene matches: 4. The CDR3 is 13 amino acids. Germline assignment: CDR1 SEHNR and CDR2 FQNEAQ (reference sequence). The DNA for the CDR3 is TGTGCCAGCAGCCCGGGACAGATCTATGGCTACACCTTC. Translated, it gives CASSPGQIYGYTF.

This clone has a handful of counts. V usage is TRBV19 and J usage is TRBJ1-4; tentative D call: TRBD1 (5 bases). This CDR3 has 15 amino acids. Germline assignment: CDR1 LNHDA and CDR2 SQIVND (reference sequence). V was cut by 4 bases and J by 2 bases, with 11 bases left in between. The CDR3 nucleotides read TGTGCCAGTAGTAAGGACACGGCGACTAATGAAAAACTGTTTTTT. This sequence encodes CASSKDTATNEKLFF.

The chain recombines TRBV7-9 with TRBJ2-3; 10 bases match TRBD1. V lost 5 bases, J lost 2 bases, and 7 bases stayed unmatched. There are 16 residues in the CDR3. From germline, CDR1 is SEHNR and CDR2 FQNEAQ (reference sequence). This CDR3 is CASSPGQGENTDTQYF. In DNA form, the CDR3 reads TGTGCCAGCAGCCCAGGACAGGGGGAAAACACAGATACGCAGTATTTT.

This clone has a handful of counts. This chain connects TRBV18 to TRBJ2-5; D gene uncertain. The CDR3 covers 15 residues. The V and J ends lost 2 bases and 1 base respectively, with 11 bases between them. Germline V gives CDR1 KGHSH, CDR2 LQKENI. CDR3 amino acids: CASSPNSITQETQYF. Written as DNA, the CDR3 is TGTGCCAGCTCACCAAACTCGATAACCCAAGAGACCCAGTACTTC. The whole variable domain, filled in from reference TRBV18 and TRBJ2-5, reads NAGVMQNPRHLVRRRGQEARLRCSPMKGHSHVYWYRQLPEEGLKFMVYLQKENIIDESGMPKERFSAEFPKEGPSILRIQQVVRGDSAAYFCASSPNSITQETQYFGPGTRLLVL.

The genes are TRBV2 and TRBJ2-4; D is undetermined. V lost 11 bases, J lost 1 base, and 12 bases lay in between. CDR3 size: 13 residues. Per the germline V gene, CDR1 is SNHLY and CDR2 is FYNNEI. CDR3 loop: CAGSMEAKNIQYF. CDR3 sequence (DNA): TGTGCCGGTTCCATGGAGGCCAAAAACATTCAGTACTTC.

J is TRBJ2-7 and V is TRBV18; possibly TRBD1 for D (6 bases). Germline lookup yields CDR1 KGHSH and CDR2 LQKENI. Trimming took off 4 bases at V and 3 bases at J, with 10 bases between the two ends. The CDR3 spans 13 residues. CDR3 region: CASSQADSYEQYF. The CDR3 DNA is TGTGCCAGCTCACAAGCGGACAGCTACGAGCAGTACTTC. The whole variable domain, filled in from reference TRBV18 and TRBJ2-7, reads NAGVMQNPRHLVRRRGQEARLRCSPMKGHSHVYWYRQLPEEGLKFMVYLQKENIIDESGMPKERFSAEFPKEGPSILRIQQVVRGDSAAYFCASSQADSYEQYFGPGTRLTVT.